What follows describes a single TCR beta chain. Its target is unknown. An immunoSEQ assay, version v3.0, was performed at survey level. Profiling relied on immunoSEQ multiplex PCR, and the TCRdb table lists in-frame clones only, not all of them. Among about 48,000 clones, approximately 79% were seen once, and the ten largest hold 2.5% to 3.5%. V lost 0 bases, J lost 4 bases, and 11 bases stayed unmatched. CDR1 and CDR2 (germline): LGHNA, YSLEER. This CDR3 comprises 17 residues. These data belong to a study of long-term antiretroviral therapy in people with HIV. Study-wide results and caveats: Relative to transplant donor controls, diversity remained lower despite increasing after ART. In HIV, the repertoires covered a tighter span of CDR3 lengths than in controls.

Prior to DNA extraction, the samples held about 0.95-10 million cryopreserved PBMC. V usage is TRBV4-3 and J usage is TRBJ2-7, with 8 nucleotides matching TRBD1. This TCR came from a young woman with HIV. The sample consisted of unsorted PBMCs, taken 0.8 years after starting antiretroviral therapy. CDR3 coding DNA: TGCGCCAGCAGCCAAGACAGTAGCGGCAGGGGGCTTTACGAGCAGTACTTC. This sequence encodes CASSQDSSGRGLYEQYF.